This T cell receptor beta chain comes out of a study of human thymus T cells (dated by TCRdb to 2018 to 2020). Regarding the research as a whole: The study described the TCR alpha and beta repertoires in fewer than 10 infant thymus samples and a handful of matching peripheral blood samples. The infant donors were about 7 to 250 days old, and the cohort included six or seven males and two females.

Sequences SGHNT (CDR1) and YYREEE (CDR2) are obtained from the germline V gene (reference sequence). The germline V end is reduced by 4 bases and the J end by 9 bases; junction bases left unmatched: 14. The CDR3 goes from the cysteine to the phenylalanine over 15 residues. Just the 45-base CDR3 DNA is kept, in frame starting at base 1. The study at large found these results: On average, thymus samples yielded roughly 800,000 unique TCRB clonotypes, whereas blood samples yielded about 80,000. Both the thymic and the peripheral blood repertoires appeared to show biased V and J gene segment usage.

In regard to this clone: The antigen this receptor binds is unknown. Per-base qualities were not stored, and no clone one base away is much larger.

TCRB and TCRAD loci were amplified from a standardized quantity of quality-controlled genomic DNA using the immunoSEQ multiplex PCR assay. Amplicons spanned the V(D)J region at a length sufficient to cover the CDR3 and identify V and J genes. The commercial immunoSEQ service was used to sequence amplicons on an Illumina platform. From the authors' description of their analysis: Primer bias and sequencing errors were corrected using previously described methods, and TCRAD and TCRB definitions followed the IMGT database. The repertoires were analysed using immunoSEQ Analyzer 3.0 and VDJTools for basic statistics, V/J segment usage, diversity estimates, rarefaction and pairwise overlap. Chao1, ChaoE, Efron-Thisted, Shannon and inverse Simpson indices were used to estimate diversity, which was also estimated on datasets down-sampled to the smallest sample. For repertoire overlap, CDR3 nucleotide sequence, V gene and J gene had to match strictly, and clustering was done by Jaccard-based multidimensional scaling. TCRdb took this table from immuneACCESS and kept in-frame rearrangements with V and J called. Such tables lack part of the clones; where checked against another copy, unresolved V genes explain under half of the gap, and the rest is unexplained. The V and J calls and clone size come from that table; D and trimming were worked out from the DNA. In this sample the table shows tens of thousands of clones, over 85% of which occur a single time. Clones ranked in the top ten supply about 6.5% of the sample.

In Finland, the donors were immunologically healthy infants who were having open corrective cardiac surgery for congenital heart defects. During surgery, a small about 0.5-1 mL aliquot of peripheral blood was collected from four of the eight donors. Genomic DNA from blood samples was extracted from all available leukocytes rather than from a fixed cell number. ACK lysis buffer was used to clear erythrocytes from the blood, and the leukocytes were then kept as pellets at -70 degrees C. A QIAsymphony instrument was used to extract genomic DNA from the frozen cell pellets. The TCR originated in a boy less than two years old with a congenital heart defect but otherwise immunologically healthy. Here the chain combines TRBV5-4 and TRBJ2-3, with 7 central nucleotides matching TRBD2. Sequenced input: blood. The base sequence is TGTGCCAGCAGCGGCAACGGGAGGCCCGATTCGACGCAGTATTTT. Its coded protein is CASSGNGRPDSTQYF.